The 16 T cell receptor beta chains below come from one sample, sequenced in a study of metastatic and nonmetastatic thyroid tumors. None of the patients had undergone any treatment ahead of thyroid surgery. TCRdb re-called the PCR reads via MiXCR. Among over 20,000 clones listed, around 19% were seen once. The sample taken for sequencing was blood. The receptors were gathered from a female donor with papillary thyroid cancer or a benign thyroid nodule (not recorded which). Some clones in this sample may be carry-over from other donors' samples.

This clone has ten or more counts. DNA of the CDR3: TGTGCCAGTAGTATAGTAGGGACGGCTGGAAACACCATATATTTT. Translation gives CASSIVGTAGNTIYF. The rearrangement links TRBV19 to TRBJ1-3, with D perhaps TRBD1 (5 bases). Per germline, CDR1 LNHDA and CDR2 SQIVND (reference sequence). Trimming shortened V by 1 base and J by 2 bases, and 9 bases separated the two germline ends. The CDR3 extends over 15 amino acids. Variable domain in full (rest from reference TRBV19 and TRBJ1-3): DGGITQSPKYLFRKEGQNVTLSCEQNLNHDAMYWYRQDPGQGLRLIYYSQIVNDFQKGDIAEGYSVSREKKESFPLTVTSAQKNPTAFYLCASSIVGTAGNTIYFGEGSWLTVV.

V usage is TRBV5-1 and J usage is TRBJ1-4; 7 bases are shared with TRBD1. With 3 bases clipped from V and 1 base from J, the junction kept 3 bases outside the gene matches. This CDR3 is built from 15 residues. The germline V gene has CDR1 SGHRS and CDR2 YFSETQ. The CDR3 coding sequence is TGCGCCAGCAGCTGGAGGACAGGAACTAATGAAAAACTGTTTTTT. It yields the protein CASSWRTGTNEKLFF. Supplemented by reference TRBV5-1 and TRBJ1-4, the full variable domain reads KAGVTQTPRYLIKTRGQQVTLSCSPISGHRSVSWYQQTPGQGLQFLFEYFSETQRNKGNFPGRFSGRQFSNSRSEMNVSTLELGDSALYLCASSWRTGTNEKLFFGSGTQLSVL.

Regarding this clone: A read error may produce the germline difference seen at one junction end. This CDR3 is also generated by other DNA sequences in the sample. The chain couples TRBV11-3 to TRBJ2-3; perhaps TRBD1 as D (7 bases). This CDR3 comprises 16 residues. The germline CDR1 and CDR2 sequences are SGHNT and YENEEA. The CDR3 region has the DNA TGTGCCGGCAGCATGGACAGGTCAACTAGCACAGATACCCAGTATTTT. Its protein is CAGSMDRSTSTDTQYF. Using reference TRBV11-3 and TRBJ2-3 for the parts outside the CDR3, the full variable domain is EAGVVQSPRYKIIEKKQPVAFWCNPISGHNTLYWYLQNLGQGPELLIRYENEEAVDDSQLPKDRFSAERLKGVDSTLKIQPAELGDSAVYLCAGSMDRSTSTDTQYFGPGTRLTVL.

This clone was seen ten or more times. The rearrangement links TRBV9 to TRBJ2-3; D is unresolved. CDR3 length: 15 residues. Germline V CDR1 and CDR2: SGDLS, YYNGEE. Trimming removed 0 bases from V and 5 bases from J, with 13 bases in between. CDR3 sequence reads: CASSVALIPGDTQYF. CDR3 sequence (DNA): TGTGCCAGCAGCGTAGCGCTAATACCTGGAGATACGCAGTATTTT.

J is TRBJ2-7 and V is TRBV7-2; D call uncertain. The CDR3 sequence is 14 residues long. Germline V gene lookup returns CDR1 SGHTA and CDR2 FQGNSA. Deletions cut 4 bases from V and 3 bases from J, with 13 bases between. CDR3 loop: CASSSYWGHYEQYF. The CDR3 DNA sequence: TGTGCCAGCAGCTCGTACTGGGGTCACTACGAGCAGTACTTC.

This clone has at least ten counts. The chain uses TRBV5-1 and TRBJ2-2; tentatively, D is TRBD1 (6 bases). Deletions cut 2 bases from V and 6 bases from J, with 14 bases between. Germline V CDR1 and CDR2: SGHRS, YFSETQ. The CDR3 runs 15 residues. The CDR3 loop is CASSFITGFAGELFF. CDR3 sequence (DNA): TGCGCCAGCAGCTTTATTACAGGGTTTGCCGGGGAGCTGTTTTTT.

This clone was recorded many times. The rearrangement uses TRBV13 and TRBJ2-1; D possibly corresponds to TRBD2 (5 bases). The CDR3 consists of 19 residues. The ends were cut back, 0 bases at V and 0 bases at J, with 18 bases in the middle. Germline-derived CDR1 and CDR2 are PRHDT and FYEKMQ (reference sequence). The CDR3 spells CASSLGLLSGESSYNEQFF. The CDR3 DNA sequence: TGTGCCAGCAGCTTAGGCCTACTCTCCGGGGAGAGCTCCTACAATGAGCAGTTCTTC.

This clone was found many times. The CDR3 nucleotides read TGTGCCACCAGCAGAGATCCAGGGATGCAAGAGACCCAGTACTTC. Residues: CATSRDPGMQETQYF. V is TRBV15 and J is TRBJ2-5; TRBD1 is a possible D gene (5 bases). V was cut by 0 bases and J by 2 bases, with 10 bases left in between. The CDR3 extends over 15 amino acids. Germline-derived CDR1 and CDR2 are LNHNV and YYDKDF (reference sequence).

This clone was observed a few times. J is TRBJ1-5 and V is TRBV6-9; a weak D match, TRBD1 (6 bases). V dropped 2 bases and J dropped 3 bases, with 17 bases sitting between them. The CDR3 runs to 17 residues. Per the germline V gene, CDR1 is MNHGY and CDR2 is SVAAGI. In DNA form, the CDR3 reads TGTGCCAGCAGTTATGGTCCCACAGGGTGGCCCAATCAGCCCCAGCATTTT. It encodes CASSYGPTGWPNQPQHF.

This chain joins TRBV11-3 and TRBJ2-3; D may match TRBD1 or TRBD2 (7 bases each). The germline V gene has CDR1 SGHNT and CDR2 YENEEA. This CDR3 has 15 residues. The V gene lost 2 bases and the J gene lost 5 bases, with 14 bases spanning the gap. CDR3 bases: TGTGCCAGCAGCTTACGGCAGGGGGGGGTAGATACGCAGTATTTT. It yields the protein CASSLRQGGVDTQYF.

The genes are TRBV5-1 and TRBJ2-7; 10 bases are a match to TRBD1. Trimming at V came to 5 bases and at J to 4 bases, leaving 9 bases not matched to a gene. The CDR3 covers 15 residues. Germline values: CDR1 SGHRS, CDR2 YFSETQ. In DNA form, the CDR3 reads TGCGCCAGCAGTGGGGACCGGGACAGGGGTTACGAGCAGTACTTC. Translation: CASSGDRDRGYEQYF. The variable domain in full, with the rest retrieved from reference TRBV5-1 and TRBJ2-7, is KAGVTQTPRYLIKTRGQQVTLSCSPISGHRSVSWYQQTPGQGLQFLFEYFSETQRNKGNFPGRFSGRQFSNSRSEMNVSTLELGDSALYLCASSGDRDRGYEQYFGPGTRLTVT.

This clone appeared many times. The chain employs TRBV20-1 and TRBJ1-2; TRBD1 is a possible D gene (6 bases). CDR3 length equals 13 residues. The germline gives CDR1 DFQATT, CDR2 SNEGSKA (reference sequence). Trimming removed 6 bases at V and 4 bases at J, with 15 bases between. CDR3 in DNA: TGCAGTGCCACAAACAGGGTCGGCTATGGCTACACCTTC. Amino acids: CSATNRVGYGYTF.

This clone was observed at least ten times. The V gene is TRBV2, the J gene TRBJ1-1, with D possibly TRBD1 on 5 matching bases. The V end lost 2 bases, the J end lost 5 bases, and 9 bases lay between the germline ends. The CDR3 has 13 amino acids. Germline V gives CDR1 SNHLY, CDR2 FYNNEI. The CDR3: CASSELGDTEAFF. As DNA, the CDR3 is TGTGCCAGCAGTGAATTGGGGGATACTGAAGCTTTCTTT.

This clone was found many times. The chain has TRBV20-1 and TRBJ2-3; D is uncertain. Germline values: CDR1 DFQATT, CDR2 SNEGSKA (reference sequence). The CDR3 loop spans 13 amino acids. The V end was cut by 0 bases, the J end by 2 bases, with 6 bases between. This CDR3 is CSAREGNTDTQYF. Written as DNA, the CDR3 is TGCAGTGCTAGAGAAGGGAACACAGATACGCAGTATTTT.

Ten or more counts support this clone. The sample contains more than one DNA sequence encoding this CDR3. The chain links TRBV6-2 or TRBV6-3 to TRBJ2-5; TRBD2 matches 11 bases. The CDR3 sequence is 16 residues long. The V gene's germline CDR1 is MNHEY and CDR2 SVGEGT. V gave up 5 bases and J gave up 1 base; unmatched junction bases: 6. CDR3 in amino acids: CASSTRTSGLQETQYF. Here the CDR3 DNA reads TGTGCCAGCAGTACTCGGACTAGCGGGCTCCAAGAGACCCAGTACTTC.

This clone has just a few counts. The chain employs TRBV25-1 and TRBJ1-2, with 12 bases fitting TRBD1. Germline V gives CDR1 MGHDK, CDR2 SYGVNS. The CDR3 consists of 17 residues. V was pared by 4 bases and J by 4 bases, with 10 bases of the junction left unmatched. The CDR3 sequence: CASSGLGQGALGYGYTF. The CDR3 DNA is TGTGCCAGCAGTGGTTTGGGACAGGGGGCATTAGGCTATGGCTACACCTTC.